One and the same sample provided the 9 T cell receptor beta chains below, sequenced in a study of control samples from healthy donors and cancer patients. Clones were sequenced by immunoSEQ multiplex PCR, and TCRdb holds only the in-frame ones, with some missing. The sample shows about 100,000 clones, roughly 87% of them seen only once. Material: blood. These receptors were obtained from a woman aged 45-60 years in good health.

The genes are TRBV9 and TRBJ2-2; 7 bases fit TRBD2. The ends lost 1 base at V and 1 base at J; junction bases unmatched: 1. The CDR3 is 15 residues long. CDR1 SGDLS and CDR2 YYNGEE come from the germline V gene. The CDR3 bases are TGTGCCAGCAGCGTAAGCGGGATGAACACCGGGGAGCTGTTTTTT. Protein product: CASSVSGMNTGELFF.

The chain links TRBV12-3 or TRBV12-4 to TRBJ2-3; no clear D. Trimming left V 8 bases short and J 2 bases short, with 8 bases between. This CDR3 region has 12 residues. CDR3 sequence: CASSVLTDTQYF. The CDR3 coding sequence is TGTGCCAGCTCGGTTCTCACAGATACGCAGTATTTT.

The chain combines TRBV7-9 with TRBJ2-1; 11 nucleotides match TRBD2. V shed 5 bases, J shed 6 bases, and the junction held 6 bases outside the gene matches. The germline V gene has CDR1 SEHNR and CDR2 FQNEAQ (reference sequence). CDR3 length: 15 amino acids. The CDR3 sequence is CASSARLAGFNEQFF. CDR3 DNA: TGTGCCAGCAGCGCAAGACTAGCGGGGTTCAATGAGCAGTTCTTC. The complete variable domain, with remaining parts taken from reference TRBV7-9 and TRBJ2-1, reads DTGVSQNPRHKITKRGQNVTFRCDPISEHNRLYWYRQTLGQGPEFLTYFQNEAQLEKSRLLSDRFSAERPKGSFSTLEIQRTEQGDSAMYLCASSARLAGFNEQFFGPGTRLTVL.

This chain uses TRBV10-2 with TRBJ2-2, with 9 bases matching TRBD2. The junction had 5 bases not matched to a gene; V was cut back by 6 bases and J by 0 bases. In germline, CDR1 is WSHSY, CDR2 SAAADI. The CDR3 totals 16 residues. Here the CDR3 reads CASRVAGGANTGELFF. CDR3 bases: TGCGCCAGCAGGGTGGCGGGGGGGGCGAACACCGGGGAGCTGTTTTTT.

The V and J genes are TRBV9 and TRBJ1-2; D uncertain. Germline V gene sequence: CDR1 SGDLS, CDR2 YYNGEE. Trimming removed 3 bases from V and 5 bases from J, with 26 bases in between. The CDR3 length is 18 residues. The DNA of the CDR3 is TGTGCCAGCAGCGACCCCGTAGACGGAGGACGGCCCATTTATGGCTACACCTTC. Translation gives CASSDPVDGGRPIYGYTF.

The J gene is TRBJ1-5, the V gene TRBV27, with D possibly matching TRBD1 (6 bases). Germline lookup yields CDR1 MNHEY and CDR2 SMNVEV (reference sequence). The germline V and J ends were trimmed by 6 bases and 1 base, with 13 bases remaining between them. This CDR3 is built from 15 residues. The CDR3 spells CASRKGDVSNQPQHF. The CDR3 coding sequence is TGTGCCAGCAGGAAGGGGGATGTGAGCAATCAGCCCCAGCATTTT.

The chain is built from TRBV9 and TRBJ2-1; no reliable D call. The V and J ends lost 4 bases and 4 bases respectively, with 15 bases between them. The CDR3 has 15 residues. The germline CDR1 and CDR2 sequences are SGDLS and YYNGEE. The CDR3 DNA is TGTGCCAGCAGCCCGCCTGGCGCAACTTACAATGAGCAGTTCTTC. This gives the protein CASSPPGATYNEQFF.

The CDR3 DNA reads TGTGCCACCTCAGAACGGGCGGCCTCGGGGGGGGCAAGGGAGCAGTACTTC. Translating gives CATSERAASGGAREQYF. The gene calls are TRBV15 and TRBJ2-7, with 8 nucleotides matching TRBD2. CDR1 and CDR2 (germline): LNHNV, YYDKDF (reference sequence). The CDR3 runs to 17 residues. The ends lost 8 bases at V and 7 bases at J; junction bases unmatched: 22.

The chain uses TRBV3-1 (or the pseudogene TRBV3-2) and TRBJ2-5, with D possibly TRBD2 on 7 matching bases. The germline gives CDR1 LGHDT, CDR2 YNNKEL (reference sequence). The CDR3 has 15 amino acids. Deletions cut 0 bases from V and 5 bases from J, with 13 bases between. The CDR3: CASSQDAGGGETQYF. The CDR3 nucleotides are TGTGCCAGCAGCCAAGACGCTGGGGGGGGCGAGACCCAGTACTTC.